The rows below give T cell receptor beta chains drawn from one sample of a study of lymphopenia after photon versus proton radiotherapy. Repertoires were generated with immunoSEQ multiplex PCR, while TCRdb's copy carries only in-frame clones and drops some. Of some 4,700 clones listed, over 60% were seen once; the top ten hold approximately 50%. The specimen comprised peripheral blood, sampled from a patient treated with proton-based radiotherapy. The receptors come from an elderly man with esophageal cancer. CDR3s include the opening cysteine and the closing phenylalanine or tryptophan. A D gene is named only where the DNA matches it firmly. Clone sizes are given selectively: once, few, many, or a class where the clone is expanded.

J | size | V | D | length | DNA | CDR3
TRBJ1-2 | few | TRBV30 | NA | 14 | TGTGCCTGGACCCGGACGGGAGTAATCTATGGCTACACCTTC | CAWTRTGVIYGYTF
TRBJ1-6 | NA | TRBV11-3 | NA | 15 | TGTGCCAGCAGAGACCAGGGGTTAAATAATTCACCCCTCCACTTT | CASRDQGLNNSPLHF
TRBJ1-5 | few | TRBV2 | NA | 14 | TGTGCCAGCAGTGAAGGCCAGGGGAATCAGCCCCAGCATTTT | CASSEGQGNQPQHF
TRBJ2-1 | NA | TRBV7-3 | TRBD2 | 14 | TGTGCCAGCAGCTTTCAGCCTAGCGGCAATGAGCAGTTCTTC | CASSFQPSGNEQFF
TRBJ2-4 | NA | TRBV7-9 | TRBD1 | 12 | TGTGCCAGCACCCATACAGGGGGAATTCAGTACTTC | CASTHTGGIQYF
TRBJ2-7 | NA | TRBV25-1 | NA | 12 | TGTGCCAGCAGTCTACAGGGAGCCGAGCAGTACTTC | CASSLQGAEQYF
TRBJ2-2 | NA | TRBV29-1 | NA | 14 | TGCAGCGTTGAGGCTAGCCCGAACACCGGGGAGCTGTTTTTT | CSVEASPNTGELFF
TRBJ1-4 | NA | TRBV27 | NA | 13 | TGTGCCAGCAGTTTCCGGACGGGTGAAAAACTGTTTTTT | CASSFRTGEKLFF
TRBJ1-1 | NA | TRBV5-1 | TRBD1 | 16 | TGCGCCAGCAGCTCCTGGACAGGTCTGATGAACACTGAAGCTTTCTTT | CASSSWTGLMNTEAFF
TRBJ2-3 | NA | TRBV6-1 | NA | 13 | TGTGCCAGCGGGGGCGGAAGCACAGATACGCAGTATTTT | CASGGGSTDTQYF
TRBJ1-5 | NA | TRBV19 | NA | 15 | TGTGCCAGTATCAACAACCGGGGGCCCAATCAGCCCCAGCATTTT | CASINNRGPNQPQHF
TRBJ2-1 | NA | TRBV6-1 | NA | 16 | TGTGCCAGCAGTGATTGGGGGGCAGGGCAGGGCAATGAGCAGTTCTTC | CASSDWGAGQGNEQFF
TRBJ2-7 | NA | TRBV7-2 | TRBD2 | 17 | TGTGCCAGCAGCTTAAACGAGCGGGGGTTGGGTTCCTACGAGCAGTACTTC | CASSLNERGLGSYEQYF
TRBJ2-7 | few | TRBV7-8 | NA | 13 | TGTGCCAGCAGCGGAGACTCCCCCTACGAGCAGTACTTC | CASSGDSPYEQYF
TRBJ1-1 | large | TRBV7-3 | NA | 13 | TGTGCCAGCAGCTTTAACGAGAACACTGAAGCTTTCTTT | CASSFNENTEAFF
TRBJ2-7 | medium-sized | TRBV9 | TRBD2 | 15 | TGTGCCAGCAGCGCAACCTTAGCGGGAGGTAACGAGCAGTACTTC | CASSATLAGGNEQYF